Sequencing of this T cell receptor beta chain was carried out in a study of blood T cell repertoires in COVID-19. As for the study in general: Researchers got acute and convalescent COVID-19 samples from the United States, Italy and Spain. From T cells, B-cell-depleted T cells, or PBMCs came the material, which was cDNA or gDNA.

The CDR3 is 15 residues long. Trimming removed 0 bases from V and 0 bases from J, with 7 bases in between. In the source study's methods: Amplification from reference gene primers served as the basis for estimated nucleated cell counts. Sequenced by immunoSEQ multiplex PCR; TCRdb stores in-frame clones only, minus some. V and J calls and clone size are as listed in that table; D and trimming were resolved from the DNA. The sample contains 110,000 or so clones, about three quarters of which appear only once. The receptor comes from a man aged 65 to 85 with acute or convalescent COVID-19. This chain connects TRBV5-3 to TRBJ1-5; no reliable D call. TRBV5-3 is labeled an ORF, and its function is uncertain. Sequencing was carried out using peripheral blood. The chain's CDR3 is CARSLDPYSNQPQHF. CDR3 nucleotide sequence: TGTGCCAGAAGCTTGGATCCCTATAGCAATCAGCCCCAGCATTTT.